The 12 T cell receptor beta chains listed next were all sequenced from one sample in a study of blood T cell repertoires in COVID-19. Sequencing was performed with immunoSEQ multiplex PCR; in TCRdb, only in-frame clones are kept and a portion is missing. Among approximately 270,000 clones listed, about 90% were seen once. The sample was PBMCs or T cells enriched from blood (not recorded which). The receptor set was obtained from a human donor in a cohort exposed to, infected with or recovered from COVID-19 (not recorded which). The donor label of this sample is uncertain.

This chain connects TRBV15 to TRBJ2-5; TRBD2 matches at 7 bases. Germline CDR1 reads LNHNV; CDR2 reads YYDKDF (reference sequence). The CDR3 runs 17 residues. Germline trimming cut 0 bases from V and 7 bases from J; bases unmatched to any gene: 14. The DNA for the CDR3 is TGTGCCACCAGCAGAGATCTGAGCGGGACCTACTTTGGGACCCAGTACTTC. Translating gives CATSRDLSGTYFGTQYF.

This chain joins TRBV9 and TRBJ2-7; TRBD1 might be the D (5 bases). CDR1 and CDR2 from the germline V gene are SGDLS and YYNGEE. The CDR3 totals 18 residues. Trimming shortened V by 3 bases and J by 2 bases, and 24 bases separated the two germline ends. CDR3 coding DNA: TGTGCCAGCAGCGCGTACCCTTCAGGGATTCTTTATCCCTACGAGCAGTACTTC. Translation gives CASSAYPSGILYPYEQYF. The variable domain in full, with the rest retrieved from reference TRBV9 and TRBJ2-7, is DSGVTQTPKHLITATGQRVTLRCSPRSGDLSVYWYQQSLDQGLQFLIQYYNGEERAKGNILERFSAQQFPDLHSELNLSSLELGDSALYFCASSAYPSGILYPYEQYFGPGTRLTVT.

The gene calls are TRBV9 and TRBJ1-5, with 9 bases matching TRBD1. This CDR3 comprises 17 residues. The germline CDR1 and CDR2 sequences are SGDLS and YYNGEE. V trimming: 3 bases; J trimming: 5 bases; junction bases outside the gene matches: 12. The CDR3, as DNA: TGTGCCAGCAGCGCAACACCCGGACAGGGGCGAGATCAGCCCCAGCATTTT. It encodes CASSATPGQGRDQPQHF.

This clone is a singleton in its sample. This chain joins TRBV10-3 and TRBJ1-1; no firm D call. The CDR3 has 13 residues. V was cut by 3 bases and J by 1 base, with 6 bases left in between. Germline CDR1 and CDR2: ENHRY and SYGVKD. The CDR3 sequence is CAISDGRNTEAFF. CDR3 coding DNA: TGTGCCATCAGTGATGGCAGGAACACTGAAGCTTTCTTT.

This chain links TRBV27 with TRBJ1-5; 12 bases are a match to TRBD1. CDR1 and CDR2 from the germline V gene are MNHEY and SMNVEV (reference sequence). The ends lost 7 bases at V and 6 bases at J; junction bases unmatched: 7. There are 15 residues in the CDR3. In DNA, the CDR3 is TGTGCCAGCAAACGAGGGACAGGGGGCTTTCAGCCCCAGCATTTT. The encoded protein is CASKRGTGGFQPQHF.

This sequence joins TRBV19 and TRBJ1-2; D gene uncertain. Per germline, CDR1 LNHDA and CDR2 SQIVND (reference sequence). Trimming took 1 base from V and 2 from J, leaving 8 bases between them. The CDR3 is 14 residues long. The CDR3 protein is CASSIGGINYGYTF. The CDR3 coding sequence is TGTGCCAGTAGTATAGGAGGCATAAACTATGGCTACACCTTC.

The CDR3 DNA is TGTGCCAGCAGGATGAACGGGGCAGGGGGCGATGGGAACACCGGGGAGCTGTTTTTT. Translation: CASRMNGAGGDGNTGELFF. The genes are TRBV11-2 and TRBJ2-2; 8 nucleotides line up with TRBD1. Germline V CDR1 and CDR2: SGHAT, FQNNGV. There are 19 residues in the CDR3. After removal of 6 bases from V and 1 base from J, the junction contained 16 bases not matched to a gene.

The V call is TRBV6-1, the J call TRBJ1-4, with D maybe TRBD1 (6 bases). CDR1 and CDR2 from the germline V gene are MNHNS and SASEGT. The CDR3 sequence is 15 residues long. V lost 7 bases and J lost 8, with 20 bases in between. CDR3 sequence reads: CASINDGGRGEKLFF. The CDR3 region has the DNA TGTGCCAGCATCAACGACGGGGGGCGTGGGGAAAAACTGTTTTTT.

The gene calls are TRBV7-9 and TRBJ2-7; TRBD2 might be the D (6 bases). Germline CDR1 reads SEHNR; CDR2 reads FQNEAQ (reference sequence). Deletions cut 5 bases from V and 6 bases from J, with 17 bases between. The CDR3 is made up of 14 amino acids. The CDR3: CASSQRTGVVEQYF. CDR3 sequence (DNA): TGTGCCAGCAGCCAGCGGACGGGAGTGGTCGAGCAGTACTTC. Based on the CDR3 plus reference TRBV7-9 and TRBJ2-7, the full variable domain is DTGVSQNPRHKITKRGQNVTFRCDPISEHNRLYWYRQTLGQGPEFLTYFQNEAQLEKSRLLSDRFSAERPKGSFSTLEIQRTEQGDSAMYLCASSQRTGVVEQYFGPGTRLTVT.

The V and J genes are TRBV3-1 (or the pseudogene TRBV3-2) and TRBJ1-4, with D unclear. Trimming pared 0 bases from V and 0 bases from J, leaving 11 bases between. The CDR3 extends over 17 amino acids. Germline V lookup: CDR1 LGHDT, CDR2 YNNKEL (reference sequence). DNA of the CDR3: TGTGCCAGCAGCCAAGATGCGGCCGGGGCAACTAATGAAAAACTGTTTTTT. It specifies CASSQDAAGATNEKLFF.

This chain links TRBV5-1 with TRBJ1-1; tentative D call: TRBD1 (5 bases). Germline CDR1 reads SGHRS; CDR2 reads YFSETQ. V was pared by 5 bases and J by 0 bases, with 14 bases between. This CDR3 has 15 residues. The CDR3 nucleotides are TGCGCCAGCAGGCCCTCCGGGGGGATGAACACTGAAGCTTTCTTT. Translating gives CASRPSGGMNTEAFF.

The chain carries TRBV30 and TRBJ1-4; 9 bases match TRBD1. The CDR3 is 14 residues long. CDR1 GTSNPN and CDR2 SVGIG come from the germline V gene (reference sequence). V gave up 4 bases and J gave up 7 bases; unmatched junction bases: 7. The DNA for the CDR3 is TGTGCCTGGATGATGGGACAGGGCCGTGAAAAACTGTTTTTT. This encodes CAWMMGQGREKLFF. Full variable domain (outside the CDR3, taken from reference TRBV30 and TRBJ1-4): SQTIHQWPATLVQPVGSPLSLECTVEGTSNPNLYWYRQAAGRGLQLLFYSVGIGQISSEVPQNLSASRPQDRQFILSSKKLLLSDSGFYLCAWMMGQGREKLFFGSGTQLSVL.